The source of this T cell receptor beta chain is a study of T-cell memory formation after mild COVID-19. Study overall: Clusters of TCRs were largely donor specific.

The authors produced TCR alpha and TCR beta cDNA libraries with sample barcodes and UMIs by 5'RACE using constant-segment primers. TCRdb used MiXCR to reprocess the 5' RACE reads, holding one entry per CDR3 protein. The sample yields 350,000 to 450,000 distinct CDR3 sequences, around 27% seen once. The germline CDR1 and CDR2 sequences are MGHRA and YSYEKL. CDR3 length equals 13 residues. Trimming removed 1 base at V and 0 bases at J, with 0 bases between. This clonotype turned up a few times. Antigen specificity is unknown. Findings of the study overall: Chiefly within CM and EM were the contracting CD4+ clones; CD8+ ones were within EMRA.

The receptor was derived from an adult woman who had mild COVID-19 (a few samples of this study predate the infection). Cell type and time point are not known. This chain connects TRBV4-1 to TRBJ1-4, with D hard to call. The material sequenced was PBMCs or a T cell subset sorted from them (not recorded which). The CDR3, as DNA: TGCGCCAGCAGCCAAGCAACTAATGAAAAACTGTTTTTT. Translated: CASSQATNEKLFF.